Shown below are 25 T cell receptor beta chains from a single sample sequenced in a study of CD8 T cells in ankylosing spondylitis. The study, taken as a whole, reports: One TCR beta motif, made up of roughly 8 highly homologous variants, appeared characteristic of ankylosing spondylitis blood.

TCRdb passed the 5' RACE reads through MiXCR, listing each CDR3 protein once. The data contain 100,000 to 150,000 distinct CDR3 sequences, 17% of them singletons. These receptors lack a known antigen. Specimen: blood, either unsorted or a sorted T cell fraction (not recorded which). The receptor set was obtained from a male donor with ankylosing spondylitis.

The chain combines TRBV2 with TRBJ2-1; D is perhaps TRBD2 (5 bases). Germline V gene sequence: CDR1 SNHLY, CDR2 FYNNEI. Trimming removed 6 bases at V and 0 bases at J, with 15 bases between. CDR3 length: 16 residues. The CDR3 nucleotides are TGTGCCAGCAGATCCCTTTTGGGGAGCTCCTACAATGAGCAGTTCTTC. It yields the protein CASRSLLGSSYNEQFF.

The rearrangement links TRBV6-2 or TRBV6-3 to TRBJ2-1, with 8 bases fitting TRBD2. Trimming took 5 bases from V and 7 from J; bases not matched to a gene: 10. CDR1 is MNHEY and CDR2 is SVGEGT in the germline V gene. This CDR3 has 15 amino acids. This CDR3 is CASSPRGAGANEQFF. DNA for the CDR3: TGTGCCAGCAGTCCAAGGGGAGCGGGAGCTAATGAGCAGTTCTTC.

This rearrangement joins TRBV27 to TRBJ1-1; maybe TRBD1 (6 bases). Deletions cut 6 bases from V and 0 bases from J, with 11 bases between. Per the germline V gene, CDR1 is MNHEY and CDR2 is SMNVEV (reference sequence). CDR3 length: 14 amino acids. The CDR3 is CASRAGAMNTEAFF. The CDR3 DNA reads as TGTGCCAGCAGAGCAGGGGCCATGAACACTGAAGCTTTCTTT.

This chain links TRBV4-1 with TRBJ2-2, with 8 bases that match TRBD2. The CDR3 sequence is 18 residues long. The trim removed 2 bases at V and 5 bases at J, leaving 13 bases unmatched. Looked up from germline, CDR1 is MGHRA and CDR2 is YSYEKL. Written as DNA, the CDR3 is TGCGCCAGCAGCCAACGTGTCGGCCAGCGGGAGTTGACCGGGGAGCTGTTTTTT. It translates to CASSQRVGQRELTGELFF.

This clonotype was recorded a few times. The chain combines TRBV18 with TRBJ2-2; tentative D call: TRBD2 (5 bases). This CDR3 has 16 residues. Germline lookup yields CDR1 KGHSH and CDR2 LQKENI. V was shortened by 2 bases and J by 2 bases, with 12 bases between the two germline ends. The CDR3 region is CASSPGAADNTGELFF. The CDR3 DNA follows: TGTGCCAGCTCACCAGGAGCGGCCGATAACACCGGGGAGCTGTTTTTT.

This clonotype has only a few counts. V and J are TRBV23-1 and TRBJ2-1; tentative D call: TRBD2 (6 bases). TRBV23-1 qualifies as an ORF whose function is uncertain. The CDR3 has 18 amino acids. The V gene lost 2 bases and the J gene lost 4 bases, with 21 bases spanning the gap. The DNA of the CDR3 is TGCGCCAGCAGTCAAGAATGGGACTCCTGGACCTCTTACAATGAGCAGTTCTTC. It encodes CASSQEWDSWTSYNEQFF.

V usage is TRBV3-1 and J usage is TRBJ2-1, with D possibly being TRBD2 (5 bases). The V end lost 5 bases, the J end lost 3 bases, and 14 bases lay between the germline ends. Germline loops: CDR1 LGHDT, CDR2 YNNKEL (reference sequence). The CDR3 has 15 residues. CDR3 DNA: TGTGCCAGCAGCGATCGGGGATGGGGCTACAATGAGCAGTTCTTC. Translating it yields CASSDRGWGYNEQFF.

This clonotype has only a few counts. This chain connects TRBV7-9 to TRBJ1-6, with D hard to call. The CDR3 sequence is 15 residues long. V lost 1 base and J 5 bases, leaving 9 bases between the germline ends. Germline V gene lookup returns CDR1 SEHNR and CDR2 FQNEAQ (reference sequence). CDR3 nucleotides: TGTGCCAGCAGCTTAGGAGTCAGGAATAATTCACCCCTCCACTTT. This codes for CASSLGVRNNSPLHF.

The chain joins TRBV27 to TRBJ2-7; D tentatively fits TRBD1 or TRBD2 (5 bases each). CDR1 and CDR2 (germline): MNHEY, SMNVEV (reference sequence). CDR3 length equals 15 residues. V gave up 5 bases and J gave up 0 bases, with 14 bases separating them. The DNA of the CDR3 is TGTGCCAGCAGTCCTCGGGGCGATAACTCCTACGAGCAGTACTTC. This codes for CASSPRGDNSYEQYF.

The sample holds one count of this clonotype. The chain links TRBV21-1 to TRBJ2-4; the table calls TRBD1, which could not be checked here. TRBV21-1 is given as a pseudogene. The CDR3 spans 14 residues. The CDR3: CASTHREAKNIQYF. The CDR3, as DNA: TGTGCCAGCACTCACAGGGAGGCCAAAAACATTCAGTACTTC.

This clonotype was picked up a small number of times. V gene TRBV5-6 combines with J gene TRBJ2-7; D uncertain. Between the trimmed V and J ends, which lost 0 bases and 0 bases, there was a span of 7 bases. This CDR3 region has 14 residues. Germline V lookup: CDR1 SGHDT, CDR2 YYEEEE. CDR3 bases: TGTGCCAGCAGCTTGGGCTCGAGCTCCTACGAGCAGTACTTC. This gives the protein CASSLGSSSYEQYF.

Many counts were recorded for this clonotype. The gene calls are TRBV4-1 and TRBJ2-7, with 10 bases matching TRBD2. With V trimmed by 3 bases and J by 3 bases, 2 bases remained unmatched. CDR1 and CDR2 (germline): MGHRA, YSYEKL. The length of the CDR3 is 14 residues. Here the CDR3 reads CASSHTSGVYEQYF. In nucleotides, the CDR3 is TGCGCCAGCAGCCATACTAGCGGGGTCTACGAGCAGTACTTC.

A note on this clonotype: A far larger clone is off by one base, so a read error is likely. The CDR3 DNA sequence: TGTGCCATCAGCTCGGGGACAGGGGATGAGCAGTTCTTC. Its protein is CAISSGTGDEQFF. V usage is TRBV5-6 and J usage is TRBJ2-1; 10 nucleotides align to TRBD1. This CDR3 is built from 13 residues. Germline loops: CDR1 SGHDT, CDR2 YYEEEE. Drawing the rest from reference TRBV5-6 and TRBJ2-1, the complete variable domain is DAGVTQSPTHLIKTRGQQVTLRCSPKSGHDTVSWYQQALGQGPQFIFQYYEEEERQRGNFPDRFSGHQFPNYSSELNVNALLLGDSALYLCAISSGTGDEQFFGPGTRLTVL.

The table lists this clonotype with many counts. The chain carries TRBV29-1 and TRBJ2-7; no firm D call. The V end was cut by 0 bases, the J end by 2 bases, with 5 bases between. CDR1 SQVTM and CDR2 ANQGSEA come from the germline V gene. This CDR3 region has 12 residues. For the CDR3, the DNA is TGCAGCGTTGAAGACACCGCCTACGAGCAGTACTTC. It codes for CSVEDTAYEQYF.

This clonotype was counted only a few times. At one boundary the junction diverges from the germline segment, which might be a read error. CDR3 region: CASSSTGTHEQYF. DNA of the CDR3: TGTGCTAGCAGCTCAACCGGTACCCACGAGCAGTACTTC. This chain joins TRBV7-7 and TRBJ2-7; no clear D. CDR1 is SSHAT and CDR2 is FNYEAQ in the germline V gene (reference sequence). CDR3 size: 13 residues.

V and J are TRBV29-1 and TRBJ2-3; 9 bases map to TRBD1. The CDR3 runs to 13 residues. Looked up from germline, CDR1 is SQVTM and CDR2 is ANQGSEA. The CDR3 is CSWGQGYTDTQYF. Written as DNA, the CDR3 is TGCAGTTGGGGACAGGGTTACACAGATACGCAGTATTTT.

Here the CDR3 DNA reads TGTGCCAGCAGCTTTGGGACTAGCGGGTATGAGCAGTTCTTC. The encoded protein is CASSFGTSGYEQFF. The rearrangement uses TRBV7-3 and TRBJ2-1, with TRBD2 matching over 12 bases. This CDR3 region has 14 residues. Trimming removed 3 bases from V and 8 bases from J; junction bases left unmatched: 2. Germline V gene data show CDR1 as SGHTA and CDR2 as FQGTGA.

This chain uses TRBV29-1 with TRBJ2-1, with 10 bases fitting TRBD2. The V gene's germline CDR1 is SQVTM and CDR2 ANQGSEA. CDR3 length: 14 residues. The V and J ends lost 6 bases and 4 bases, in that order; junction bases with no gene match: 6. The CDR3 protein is CSVHGLAVYNEQFF. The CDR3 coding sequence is TGCAGCGTACATGGACTAGCGGTGTACAATGAGCAGTTCTTC.

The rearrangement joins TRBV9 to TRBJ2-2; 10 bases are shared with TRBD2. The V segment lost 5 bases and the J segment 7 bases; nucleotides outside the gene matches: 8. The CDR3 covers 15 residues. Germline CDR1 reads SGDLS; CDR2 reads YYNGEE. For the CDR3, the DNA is TGTGCCAGCAGTCTAGCGGGAGTTTCAGGCGGGGAGCTGTTTTTT. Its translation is CASSLAGVSGGELFF.

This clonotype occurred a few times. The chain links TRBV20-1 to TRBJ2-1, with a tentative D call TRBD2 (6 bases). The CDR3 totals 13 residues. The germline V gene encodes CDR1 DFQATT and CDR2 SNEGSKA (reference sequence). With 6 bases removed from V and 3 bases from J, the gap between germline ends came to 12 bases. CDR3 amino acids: CSATGAGYNEQFF. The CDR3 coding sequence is TGCAGTGCGACGGGAGCGGGCTACAATGAGCAGTTCTTC.

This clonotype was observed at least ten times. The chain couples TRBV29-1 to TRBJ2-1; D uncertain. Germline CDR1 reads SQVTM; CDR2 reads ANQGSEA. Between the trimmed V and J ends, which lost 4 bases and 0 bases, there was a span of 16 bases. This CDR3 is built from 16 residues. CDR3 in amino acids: CSVVSLASHSYNEQFF. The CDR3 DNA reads TGCAGCGTTGTCTCTTTAGCCTCCCACTCCTACAATGAGCAGTTCTTC.

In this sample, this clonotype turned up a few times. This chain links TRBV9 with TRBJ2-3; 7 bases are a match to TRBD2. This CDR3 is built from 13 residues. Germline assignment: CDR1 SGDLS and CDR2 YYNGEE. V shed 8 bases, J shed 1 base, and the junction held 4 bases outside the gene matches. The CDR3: CASTAGGTDTQYF. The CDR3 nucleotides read TGTGCCAGTACGGCGGGAGGCACAGATACGCAGTATTTT.

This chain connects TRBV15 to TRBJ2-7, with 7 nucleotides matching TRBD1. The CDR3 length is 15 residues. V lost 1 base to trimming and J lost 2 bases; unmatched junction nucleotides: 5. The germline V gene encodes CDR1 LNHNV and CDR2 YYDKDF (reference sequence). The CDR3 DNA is TGTGCCACCAGCAGAGCAAGGGGGCAAACCTACGAGCAGTACTTC. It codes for CATSRARGQTYEQYF.

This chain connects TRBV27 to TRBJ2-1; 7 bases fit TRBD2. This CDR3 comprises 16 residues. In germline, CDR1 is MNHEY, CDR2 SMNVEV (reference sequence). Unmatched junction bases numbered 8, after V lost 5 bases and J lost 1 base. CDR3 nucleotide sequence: TGTGCCAGCAGTCCACCCTCCGGGGGGTCCTACAATGAGCAGTTCTTC. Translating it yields CASSPPSGGSYNEQFF.

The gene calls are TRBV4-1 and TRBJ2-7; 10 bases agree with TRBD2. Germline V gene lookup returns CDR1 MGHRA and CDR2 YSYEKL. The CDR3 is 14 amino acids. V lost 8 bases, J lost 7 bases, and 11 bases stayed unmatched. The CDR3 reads CASASSGRSGEQYF. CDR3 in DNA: TGCGCCAGCGCCTCTAGCGGGAGATCGGGGGAGCAGTACTTC.